This T cell receptor (beta chain) was observed in a study of OX40 agonist ivuxolimab in advanced cancers. Some clones are missing from TCRdb's copy, which holds only in-frame ones; the method was immunoSEQ multiplex PCR. The data hold around 150,000 clones, with 90% observed a single time. The CDR3 extends over 14 amino acids. The ends were cut back, 4 bases at V and 0 bases at J, with 9 bases in the middle. Germline loops: CDR1 SNHLY, CDR2 FYNNEI. The rearrangement joins TRBV2 to TRBJ1-1, with a tentative D call TRBD1 (5 bases). This specimen consisted of CD4+ or CD8+ T cells sorted from blood, obtained in a trial of the OX40 agonist ivuxolimab. The TCR originated in an adult with an advanced solid tumor such as melanoma, head and neck, liver or kidney cancer. The CDR3 sequence: CASSGAGVNTEAFF. CDR3 in DNA: TGTGCCAGCAGTGGGGCGGGGGTGAACACTGAAGCTTTCTTT.